A single T cell receptor beta chain is shown here with its context. Germline CDR1 reads MGHDK; CDR2 reads SYGVNS. V lost 3 bases and J lost 0, with 10 bases in between. The CDR3 spans 15 residues. Clones were sequenced by immunoSEQ multiplex PCR, and TCRdb holds only the in-frame ones, with some missing. The profile covers roughly 7,000 clones, with just under 25% appearing a single time and 3.5% to 5.5% taken by the ten largest. These data originate in a study of graft-versus-host responses after intestinal transplantation. Study-level background: Each recipient received a multivisceral, liver-intestinal, or isolated intestinal graft. Recipients were all induced with anti-thymocyte globulin, then given tacrolimus and steroids for about three years.

The chain joins TRBV25-1 to TRBJ2-3, with no clear D. This clonotype was obtained from a human patient who was an organ donor for intestinal transplantation. The source material was alloreactive CD4+ T cells from a mixed lymphocyte reaction culture, sampled before transplantation. The subset denotes: CFSE-low proliferating T cells sorted from approximately 6-day pre-transplant mixed lymphocyte reaction (GvH or HvG direction). The CDR3 sequence: CASSDRRTSTDTQYF. As DNA, the CDR3 is TGTGCCAGCAGTGACCGTAGAACTAGCACAGATACGCAGTATTTT. The full variable domain, with the rest looked up from reference TRBV25-1 and TRBJ2-3, is EADIYQTPRYLVIGTGKKITLECSQTMGHDKMYWYQQDPGMELHLIHYSYGVNSTEKGDLSSESTVSRIRTEHFPLTLESARPSHTSQYLCASSDRRTSTDTQYFGPGTRLTVL.